Below, 22 T cell receptor beta chains from the same sample are listed, as sequenced in a study of blood T cell repertoires in COVID-19. Clones were sequenced by immunoSEQ multiplex PCR, and TCRdb holds only the in-frame ones, with some missing. Here the sample spans 350,000 to 450,000 clones, 89% being singletons. Sequenced: PBMCs or T cells enriched from blood (not recorded which). Source of these receptors: a woman between 25 and 40 years old who had recovered from COVID-19.

V is TRBV28 and J is TRBJ1-1, with D maybe TRBD1 (6 bases). CDR1 is MDHEN, CDR2 SYDVKM, per germline. The CDR3 is 17 residues long. Trimming pared 7 bases from V and 4 bases from J, leaving 25 bases between. DNA for the CDR3: TGTGCCAGCACCACCCCGGACAGAACCTTCTTTGGCACTGAAGCTTTCTTT. It is translated as CASTTPDRTFFGTEAFF.

V is TRBV27 and J is TRBJ1-1; D call uncertain. There are 13 residues in the CDR3. Deletions cut 4 bases from V and 1 base from J, with 7 bases between. Germline CDR1 is MNHEY and CDR2 is SMNVEV (reference sequence). DNA for the CDR3: TGTGCCAGCAGTTGGCGGTCGAACACTGAAGCTTTCTTT. Residues: CASSWRSNTEAFF.

This sequence joins TRBV19 and TRBJ1-1; perhaps TRBD1 as D (5 bases). Germline V gene lookup returns CDR1 LNHDA and CDR2 SQIVND (reference sequence). Trimming took 0 bases from V and 4 from J, leaving 15 bases between them. CDR3 length: 16 residues. Written as DNA, the CDR3 is TGTGCCAGTAGTATAGATTGGCAGGGTCGGATCACTGAAGCTTTCTTT. This gives the protein CASSIDWQGRITEAFF.

The rearrangement uses TRBV27 and TRBJ2-7, with 7 bases that match TRBD1. The CDR3 is 15 residues long. V lost 6 bases to trimming and J lost 4 bases; unmatched junction nucleotides: 12. Germline loops: CDR1 MNHEY, CDR2 SMNVEV (reference sequence). CDR3 sequence reads: CASSSGTDRRYEQYF. The CDR3 nucleotides are TGTGCCAGCAGCTCCGGGACAGACCGTAGATACGAGCAGTACTTC.

The chain is built from TRBV19 and TRBJ1-1; tentative D call: TRBD1 (6 bases). This CDR3 is built from 12 residues. V shed 4 bases and J shed 6 bases, with 9 bases lying between them. Per the germline V gene, CDR1 is LNHDA and CDR2 is SQIVND (reference sequence). The CDR3 DNA reads as TGTGCCAGTAGTACCAGGGGCCCTGAAGCTTTCTTT. Its protein is CASSTRGPEAFF.

This rearrangement joins TRBV3-1 (or the pseudogene TRBV3-2) to TRBJ2-7; 13 bases line up with TRBD2. This CDR3 is 18 amino acids long. Germline CDR1 LGHDT, CDR2 YNNKEL (reference sequence). J was trimmed by 0 bases and V by 6 bases; bases with no gene match: 11. The DNA for the CDR3 is TGTGCCAGCAGTTTTAAACTAGCGGGAGGGGCCTTCTCCTACGAGCAGTACTTC. It codes for CASSFKLAGGAFSYEQYF.

This clone appeared once. The V and J genes are TRBV12-5 and TRBJ1-1, with TRBD1 matching over 9 bases. After removal of 2 bases from V and 5 bases from J, the junction contained 6 bases not matched to a gene. The CDR3 is 15 amino acids. Germline-derived CDR1 and CDR2 are LGHNT and FRNRAP. The CDR3 nucleotides are TGTGCTAGTGGTTTGACCGGGACAGGGAGAACTGAAGCTTTCTTT. It encodes CASGLTGTGRTEAFF.

The chain joins TRBV5-5 to TRBJ1-1; 9 bases match TRBD1. Trimming cost V 7 bases and J 4 bases; bases outside gene matches: 8. Germline V gene lookup returns CDR1 SGHKS and CDR2 YYEKEE (reference sequence). This CDR3 spans 14 amino acids. In DNA form, the CDR3 reads TGTGCCAGCTCAGGGGGACAGGGCCTCACTGAAGCTTTCTTT. Amino acid sequence: CASSGGQGLTEAFF.

The chain links TRBV3-1 (or the pseudogene TRBV3-2) to TRBJ1-2, with a tentative D call TRBD1 (6 bases). V was shortened by 4 bases and J by 5 bases, with 11 bases between the two germline ends. Germline CDR1 reads LGHDT; CDR2 reads YNNKEL (reference sequence). The CDR3 has 13 amino acids. CDR3 in amino acids: CASSPGTSYGYTF. CDR3 nucleotides: TGTGCCAGCAGCCCGGGGACATCATATGGCTACACCTTC.

The chain is built from TRBV10-3 and TRBJ1-2, with 7 bases matching TRBD1. The CDR3 contains 11 residues. V was clipped by 9 bases and J by 6 bases; unmatched bases: 4. In germline, CDR1 is ENHRY, CDR2 SYGVKD. For the CDR3, the DNA is TGTGCCATACGACAGGGTGATGGCTACACCTTC. This codes for CAIRQGDGYTF.

This clone has only one observation. DNA of the CDR3: TGTGCCAGCAGTTACGGACTCGAACCTTTGGATGAGCAGTTCTTC. This codes for CASSYGLEPLDEQFF. The chain links TRBV6-5 to TRBJ2-1; D is possibly TRBD2 (5 bases). The V and J ends lost 2 bases and 8 bases respectively, with 16 bases between them. CDR3 size: 15 residues. Germline CDR1 and CDR2: MNHEY and SVGAGI.

The chain is built from TRBV29-1 and TRBJ2-1; 11 bases align to TRBD1. V lost 5 bases to trimming and J lost 8 bases; unmatched junction nucleotides: 8. Germline V lookup: CDR1 SQVTM, CDR2 ANQGSEA. The CDR3 loop spans 14 amino acids. This CDR3 reads CSVLRTGGLYEQFF. The CDR3 DNA reads TGCAGCGTTCTGAGGACAGGGGGCTTATATGAGCAGTTCTTC.

This clone was detected only once. The chain joins TRBV12-5 to TRBJ1-1; a possible D gene is TRBD1 (6 bases). CDR3 length: 14 amino acids. Trimming shortened V by 1 base and J by 8 bases, and 14 bases separated the two germline ends. Germline V CDR1 and CDR2: LGHNT, FRNRAP. The CDR3, as DNA: TGTGCTAGTGGTTTGGCCGAGCGTAGGGGGGAAGCTTTCTTT. It translates to CASGLAERRGEAFF.

The chain uses TRBV7-2 and TRBJ1-5; D is possibly TRBD1 (5 bases). V dropped 5 bases and J dropped 4 bases, with 18 bases sitting between them. In germline, CDR1 is SGHTA, CDR2 FQGNSA. This CDR3 spans 16 amino acids. The CDR3 nucleotides read TGTGCCAGCAGCCAATTGGCGGGCGGGGGTAATCAGCCCCAGCATTTT. It translates to CASSQLAGGGNQPQHF.

The chain is built from TRBV3-1 (or the pseudogene TRBV3-2) and TRBJ2-1; TRBD2 matches at 13 bases. V lost 4 bases and J lost 8; bases outside the gene matches: 5. This CDR3 has 15 amino acids. From germline, CDR1 is LGHDT and CDR2 YNNKEL (reference sequence). The CDR3 nucleotides read TGTGCCAGCAGCCGTGGGACTAGCGGGGTTTATGAGCAGTTCTTC. This codes for CASSRGTSGVYEQFF.

This rearrangement joins TRBV9 to TRBJ1-5, with 7 bases that match TRBD1. Germline V gene data show CDR1 as SGDLS and CDR2 as YYNGEE. The V gene end was trimmed by 3 bases and the J gene end by 2 bases; junction bases not matched to a gene: 5. The CDR3 has 15 amino acids. The CDR3 sequence: CASSELGTGNQPQHF. The CDR3 nucleotides are TGTGCCAGCAGCGAGCTCGGGACAGGCAATCAGCCCCAGCATTTT.

The gene calls are TRBV19 and TRBJ1-3; 7 nucleotides match TRBD1. Germline assignment: CDR1 LNHDA and CDR2 SQIVND (reference sequence). V shed 5 bases, J shed 1 base, and the junction held 8 bases outside the gene matches. The CDR3 consists of 16 residues. CDR3 sequence reads: CASSFQGDPSGNTIYF. The DNA of the CDR3 is TGTGCCAGTAGTTTCCAGGGGGATCCTTCTGGAAACACCATATATTTT.

This clone was counted once. This chain joins TRBV30 and TRBJ2-7; TRBD2 matches at 16 bases. Trimming removed 4 bases from V and 3 bases from J; junction bases left unmatched: 12. The CDR3 extends over 18 amino acids. CDR1 is GTSNPN and CDR2 is SVGIG in the germline V gene (reference sequence). DNA for the CDR3: TGTGCCTGGAAGATACCCGGGACTAGCGGGAGGGCCATCTACGAGCAGTACTTC. Residues: CAWKIPGTSGRAIYEQYF.

The V call is TRBV29-1, the J call TRBJ1-2; no reliable D call. Germline V gives CDR1 SQVTM, CDR2 ANQGSEA. The CDR3 has 13 amino acids. Between the trimmed V and J ends, which lost 7 bases and 4 bases, there was a span of 16 bases. The CDR3 DNA follows: TGCAGCGCCTTCGCCGGAAGAGGCTATGGCTACACCTTC. Translated, it gives CSAFAGRGYGYTF.

This sequence joins TRBV30 and TRBJ2-3, with 11 positions matching TRBD2. The CDR3 spans 14 residues. Trimming took 4 bases from V and 8 from J; bases not matched to a gene: 8. Germline CDR1 GTSNPN, CDR2 SVGIG (reference sequence). CDR3 sequence: CAWTASGRSATQYF. The CDR3 DNA sequence: TGTGCCTGGACCGCTAGCGGGAGGTCCGCTACGCAGTATTTT.

The CDR3 is CASSAGQSTTNEKLFF. For the CDR3, the DNA is TGTGCCAGTAGTGCGGGACAGTCAACAACTAATGAAAAACTGTTTTTT. The J gene is TRBJ1-4, the V gene TRBV19; 7 nucleotides match TRBD1. The CDR3 sequence is 16 residues long. V shed 5 bases and J 0 bases; nucleotides not matched to a gene: 6. Germline V gene sequence: CDR1 LNHDA, CDR2 SQIVND (reference sequence).

The J gene is TRBJ2-1, the V gene TRBV30, with 8 nucleotides matching TRBD2. Trimming at V came to 0 bases and at J to 3 bases, leaving 4 bases not matched to a gene. The CDR3 spans 15 residues. Germline V gene data show CDR1 as GTSNPN and CDR2 as SVGIG (reference sequence). The CDR3 DNA follows: TGTGCCTGGAGTGTACGAGGGACTAGCTACAATGAGCAGTTCTTC. Translated, it gives CAWSVRGTSYNEQFF.